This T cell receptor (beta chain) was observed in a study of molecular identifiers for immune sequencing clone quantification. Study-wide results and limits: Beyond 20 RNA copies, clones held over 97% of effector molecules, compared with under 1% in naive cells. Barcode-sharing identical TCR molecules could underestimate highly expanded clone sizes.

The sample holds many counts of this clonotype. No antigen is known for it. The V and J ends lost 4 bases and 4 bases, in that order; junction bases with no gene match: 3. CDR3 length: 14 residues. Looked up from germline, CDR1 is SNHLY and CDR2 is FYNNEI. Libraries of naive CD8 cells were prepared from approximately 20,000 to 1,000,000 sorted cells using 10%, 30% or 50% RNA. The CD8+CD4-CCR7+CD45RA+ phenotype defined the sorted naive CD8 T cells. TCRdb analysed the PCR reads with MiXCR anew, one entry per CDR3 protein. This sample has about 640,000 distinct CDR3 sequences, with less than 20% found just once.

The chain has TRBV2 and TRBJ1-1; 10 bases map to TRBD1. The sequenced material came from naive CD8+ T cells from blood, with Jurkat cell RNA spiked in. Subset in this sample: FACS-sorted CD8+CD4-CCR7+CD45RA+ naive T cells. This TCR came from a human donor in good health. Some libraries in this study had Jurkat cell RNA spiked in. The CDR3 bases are TGTGCCAGCAGTGGGGACAGGGGTCTCACTGAAGCTTTCTTT. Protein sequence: CASSGDRGLTEAFF.